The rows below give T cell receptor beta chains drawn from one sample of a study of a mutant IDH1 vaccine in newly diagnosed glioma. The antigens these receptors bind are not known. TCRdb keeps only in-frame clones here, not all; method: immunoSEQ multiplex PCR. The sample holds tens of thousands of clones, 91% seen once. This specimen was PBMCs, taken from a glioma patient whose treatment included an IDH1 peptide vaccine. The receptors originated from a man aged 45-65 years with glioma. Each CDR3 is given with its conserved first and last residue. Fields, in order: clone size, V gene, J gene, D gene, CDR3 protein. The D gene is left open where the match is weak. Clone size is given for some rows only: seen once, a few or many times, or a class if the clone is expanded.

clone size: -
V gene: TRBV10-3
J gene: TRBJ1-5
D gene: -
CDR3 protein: CAISESLDRSNQPQHF

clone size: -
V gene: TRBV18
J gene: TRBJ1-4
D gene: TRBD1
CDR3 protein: CASSPGTGGFRLFF

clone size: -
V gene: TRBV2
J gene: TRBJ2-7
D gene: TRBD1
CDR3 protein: CASSEALDRGSYEQYF

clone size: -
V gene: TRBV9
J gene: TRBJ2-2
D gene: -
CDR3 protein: CASSAAAGTPGELFF

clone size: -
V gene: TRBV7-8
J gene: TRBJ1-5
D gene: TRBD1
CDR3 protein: CASNLGQGSNQPQHF

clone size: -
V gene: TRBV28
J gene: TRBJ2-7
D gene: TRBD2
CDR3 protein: CASMGSYGGGYEQYF

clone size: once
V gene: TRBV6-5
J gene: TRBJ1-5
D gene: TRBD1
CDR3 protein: CASSNTGGQNQPQHF

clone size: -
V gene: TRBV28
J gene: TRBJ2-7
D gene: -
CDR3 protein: CASSRSYEQYF

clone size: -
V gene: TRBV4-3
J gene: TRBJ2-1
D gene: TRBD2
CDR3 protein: CASSQDNGGADEQFF

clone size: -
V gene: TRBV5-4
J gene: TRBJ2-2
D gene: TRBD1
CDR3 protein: CASSLEGAQTGELFF

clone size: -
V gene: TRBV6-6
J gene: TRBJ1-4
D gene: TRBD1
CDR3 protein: CASSYPDRGGEKLFF

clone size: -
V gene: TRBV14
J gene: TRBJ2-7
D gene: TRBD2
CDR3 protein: CASSQDWLAGGVGYEQYF

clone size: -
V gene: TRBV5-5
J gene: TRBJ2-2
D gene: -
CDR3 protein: CASSLGRTASGELFF

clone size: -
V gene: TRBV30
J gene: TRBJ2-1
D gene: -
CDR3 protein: CAWSTPARLFGNEQFF

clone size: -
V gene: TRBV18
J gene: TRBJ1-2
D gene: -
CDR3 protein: CASSPRGPDDYGYTF

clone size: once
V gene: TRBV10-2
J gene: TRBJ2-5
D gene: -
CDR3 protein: CASSESLQGRETQYF